Here is one TCR beta chain with its context. The entry originates in a study of blood T cell repertoires in COVID-19. Assay used: immunoSEQ multiplex PCR; TCRdb lists only in-frame clones, some missing. The sample carries approximately 150,000 clones, 87% recorded once. The origin of this receptor is a human donor in a cohort sampled during active COVID-19. Sequenced sample: peripheral blood.

The CDR3 bases are TGTGCCAGCAGCCCGGAGATACTAGCGGGGGGGGAAGAGCAGTACTTC. Protein sequence: CASSPEILAGGEEQYF. The chain uses TRBV3-1 (or the pseudogene TRBV3-2) and TRBJ2-7; 13 nucleotides match TRBD2. CDR3 length: 16 amino acids. The germline V gene encodes CDR1 LGHDT and CDR2 YNNKEL (reference sequence). With V trimmed by 4 bases and J by 7 bases, 10 bases remained unmatched.